This T cell receptor (beta chain) was captured by sequencing in a study of T cell changes during pregnancy in multiple sclerosis. TCRdb keeps only in-frame clones here, not all; method: immunoSEQ multiplex PCR. Of some 41,000 clones detected, 89% appear once; the ten largest clones hold 0.95% to 1.5%. The CDR3 consists of 14 residues. Germline V gives CDR1 SNHLY, CDR2 FYNNEI. Trimming removed 8 bases from V and 12 bases from J; junction bases left unmatched: 12. The material sequenced was CD4+ T cells from peripheral blood mononuclear cells, taken after pregnancy. This chain links TRBV2 with TRBJ2-1; 11 bases are a match to TRBD1. This receptor was identified in a female donor with multiple sclerosis, enrolled in a pregnancy study. In nucleotides, the CDR3 is TGTGCCAGCTCGAGGACAGGGGGCGGGGTAGCGCAGTTCTTC. It translates to CASSRTGGGVAQFF.